The following is a T cell receptor beta chain sequence with its context. Antigen: not known. Sequencing was performed with immunoSEQ multiplex PCR; in TCRdb, only in-frame clones are kept and a portion is missing. Among around 110,000 clones listed, about 92% were seen once. The sample originates from a study of T cell responses to AZD1222 COVID-19 vaccine. Study details: Samples with a second dose at about 4 or about 12 weeks were pooled together. Study-level findings and limits: Clonal diversity was possibly underestimated; the donors were predominantly white British and more often female. Across the whole spike, CD4 TCRs peaked at regions 160-218 and 743-854.

CDR1 MNHEY and CDR2 SVGAGI come from the germline V gene. The CDR3 length is 13 residues. V lost 2 bases and J 5 bases, leaving 7 bases between the germline ends. The receptor's source is an adult in good health. Sequenced material: peripheral blood, taken on day 0 of AZD1222 vaccination. The chain has TRBV6-5 and TRBJ1-5, with D unresolved. The CDR3 loop reads CASSYTRYQPQHF. The CDR3 DNA sequence: TGTGCCAGCAGTTACACCAGATATCAGCCCCAGCATTTT.